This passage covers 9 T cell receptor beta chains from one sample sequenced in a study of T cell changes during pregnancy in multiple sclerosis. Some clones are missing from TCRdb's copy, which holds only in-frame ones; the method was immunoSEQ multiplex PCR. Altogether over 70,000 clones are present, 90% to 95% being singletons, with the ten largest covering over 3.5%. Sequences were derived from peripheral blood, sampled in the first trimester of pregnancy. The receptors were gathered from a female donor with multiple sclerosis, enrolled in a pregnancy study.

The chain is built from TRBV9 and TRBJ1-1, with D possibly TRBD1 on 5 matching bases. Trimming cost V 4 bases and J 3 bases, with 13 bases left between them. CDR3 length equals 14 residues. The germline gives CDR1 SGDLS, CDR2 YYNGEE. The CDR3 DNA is TGTGCCAGCAGCCTGTCATTAGGGGACACTGAAGCTTTCTTT. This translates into CASSLSLGDTEAFF. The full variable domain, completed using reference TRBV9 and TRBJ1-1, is DSGVTQTPKHLITATGQRVTLRCSPRSGDLSVYWYQQSLDQGLQFLIQYYNGEERAKGNILERFSAQQFPDLHSELNLSSLELGDSALYFCASSLSLGDTEAFFGQGTRLTVV.

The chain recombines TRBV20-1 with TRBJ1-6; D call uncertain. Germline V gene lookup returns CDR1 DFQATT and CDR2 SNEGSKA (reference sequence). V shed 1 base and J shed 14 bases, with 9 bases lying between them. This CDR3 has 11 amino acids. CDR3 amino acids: CSARAFAALHF. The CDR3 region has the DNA TGCAGTGCTAGAGCCTTCGCGGCCCTCCACTTT.

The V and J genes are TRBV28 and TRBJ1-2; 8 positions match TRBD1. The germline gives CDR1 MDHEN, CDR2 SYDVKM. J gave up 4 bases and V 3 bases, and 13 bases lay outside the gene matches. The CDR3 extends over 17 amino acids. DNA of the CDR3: TGTGCCAGCAGTTTCCGCAGGGGGCGCGTCAGTTCCTATGGCTACACCTTC. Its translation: CASSFRRGRVSSYGYTF.

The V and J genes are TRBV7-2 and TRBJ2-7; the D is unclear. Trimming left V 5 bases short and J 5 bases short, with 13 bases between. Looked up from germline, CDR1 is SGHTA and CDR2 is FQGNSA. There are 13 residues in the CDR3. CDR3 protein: CASSPPVRDEQYF. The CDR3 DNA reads TGTGCCAGCAGCCCCCCGGTTCGGGACGAGCAGTACTTC. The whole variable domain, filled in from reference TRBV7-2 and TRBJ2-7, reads GAGVSQSPSNKVTEKGKDVELRCDPISGHTALYWYRQSLGQGLEFLIYFQGNSAPDKSGLPSDRFSAERTGGSVSTLTIQRTQQEDSAVYLCASSPPVRDEQYFGPGTRLTVT.

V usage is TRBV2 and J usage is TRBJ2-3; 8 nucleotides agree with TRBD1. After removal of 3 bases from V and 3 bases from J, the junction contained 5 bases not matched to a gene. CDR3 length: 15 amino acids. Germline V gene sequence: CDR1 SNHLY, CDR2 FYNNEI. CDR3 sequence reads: CASSDLRDRTDTQYF. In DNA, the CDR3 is TGTGCCAGCAGTGATCTCAGGGACAGGACAGATACGCAGTATTTT.

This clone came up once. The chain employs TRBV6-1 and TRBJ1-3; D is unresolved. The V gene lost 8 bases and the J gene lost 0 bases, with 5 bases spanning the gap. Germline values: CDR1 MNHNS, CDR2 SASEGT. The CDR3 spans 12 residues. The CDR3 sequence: CASEVSGNTIYF. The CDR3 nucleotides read TGTGCCAGCGAGGTCTCTGGAAACACCATATATTTT.

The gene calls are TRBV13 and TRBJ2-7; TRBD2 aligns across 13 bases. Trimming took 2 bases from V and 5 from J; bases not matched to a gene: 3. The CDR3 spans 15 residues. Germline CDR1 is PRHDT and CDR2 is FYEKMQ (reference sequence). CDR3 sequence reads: CASSLTTSGGDEQYF. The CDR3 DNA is TGTGCCAGCAGCTTAACTACTAGCGGGGGGGACGAGCAGTACTTC. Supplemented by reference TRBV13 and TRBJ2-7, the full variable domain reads AAGVIQSPRHLIKEKRETATLKCYPIPRHDTVYWYQQGPGQDPQFLISFYEKMQSDKGSIPDRFSAQQFSDYHSELNMSSLELGDSALYFCASSLTTSGGDEQYFGPGTRLTVT.

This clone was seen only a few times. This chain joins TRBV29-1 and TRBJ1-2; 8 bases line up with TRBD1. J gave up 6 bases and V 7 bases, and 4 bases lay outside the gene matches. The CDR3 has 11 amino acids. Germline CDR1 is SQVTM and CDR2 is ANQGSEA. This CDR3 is CSGRTGNGYTF. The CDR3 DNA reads TGCAGCGGGCGGACAGGGAATGGCTACACCTTC.

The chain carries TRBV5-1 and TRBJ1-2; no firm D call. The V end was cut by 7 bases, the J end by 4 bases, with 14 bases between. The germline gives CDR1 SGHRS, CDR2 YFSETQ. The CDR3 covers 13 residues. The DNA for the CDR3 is TGCGCCAGCCGGCCGGAGGGCAGCTATGGCTACACCTTC. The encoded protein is CASRPEGSYGYTF.